This entry lists 21 T cell receptor beta chains sequenced from one sample in a study of blood T cell repertoires in COVID-19. The repertoire was sequenced with immunoSEQ multiplex PCR; TCRdb's copy has only in-frame clones and lacks some. Here the sample spans over 100,000 clones, about 72% being singletons. Sequenced sample: peripheral blood. These receptors all come from a woman aged 70-85 years with acute or convalescent COVID-19.

This clone came up once. The gene calls are TRBV6-5 and TRBJ2-1, with TRBD2 matching 9 bases. The germline gives CDR1 MNHEY, CDR2 SVGAGI. The CDR3 runs 14 residues. With V trimmed by 7 bases and J by 9 bases, 10 bases remained unmatched. This CDR3 reads CASTLAGSLGEQFF. CDR3 nucleotide sequence: TGTGCCAGCACGCTAGCGGGGTCATTGGGTGAGCAGTTCTTC.

This chain joins TRBV18 and TRBJ2-3; 8 bases are shared with TRBD2. The length of the CDR3 is 15 residues. CDR1 is KGHSH and CDR2 is LQKENI in the germline V gene. With 4 bases clipped from V and 6 bases from J, the junction kept 9 bases outside the gene matches. The CDR3 spells CASSQIAGPRDTQYF. In nucleotides, the CDR3 is TGTGCCAGCTCACAGATAGCGGGGCCGAGGGATACGCAGTATTTT.

The sample holds a few counts of this clone. CDR3 sequence: CASMGWGAYNEQFF. The CDR3 DNA reads as TGTGCCAGCATGGGTTGGGGGGCCTACAATGAGCAGTTCTTC. This chain connects TRBV27 to TRBJ2-1; TRBD2 might be the D (6 bases). CDR1 is MNHEY and CDR2 is SMNVEV in the germline V gene (reference sequence). This CDR3 is built from 14 residues. V lost 7 bases to trimming and J lost 2 bases, with 12 bases between them.

This clone was observed a handful of times. The chain joins TRBV10-3 to TRBJ1-4, with TRBD1 matching 7 bases. The germline V gene has CDR1 ENHRY and CDR2 SYGVKD. The CDR3 extends over 14 amino acids. Losses at the gene ends were 6 bases for V and 4 bases for J; bases not matched to a gene: 5. The CDR3 reads CAISGDRNNEKLFF. In DNA, the CDR3 is TGTGCCATCAGCGGGGACAGAAATAATGAAAAACTGTTTTTT.

The J gene is TRBJ2-5, the V gene TRBV7-3; 7 bases fit TRBD2. Losses at the gene ends were 5 bases for V and 5 bases for J; bases not matched to a gene: 11. The CDR3 is 15 residues long. CDR1 is SGHTA and CDR2 is FQGTGA in the germline V gene. CDR3 sequence: CASSPGGTRRETQYF. CDR3 sequence (DNA): TGTGCCAGCAGCCCGGGGGGAACCCGACGGGAGACCCAGTACTTC.

CDR3: CASSRGLAGDTQYF. CDR3 nucleotides: TGTGCCAGCAGCCGGGGACTAGCGGGAGATACGCAGTATTTT. The V gene is TRBV3-1 (or the pseudogene TRBV3-2), the J gene TRBJ2-3; TRBD2 aligns across 12 bases. Germline trimming cut 4 bases from V and 5 bases from J; bases unmatched to any gene: 1. The germline CDR1 and CDR2 sequences are LGHDT and YNNKEL (reference sequence). There are 14 residues in the CDR3.

The V and J genes are TRBV19 and TRBJ2-3; tentatively, D is TRBD1 (5 bases). This CDR3 is 17 amino acids long. Trimming pared 6 bases from V and 2 bases from J, leaving 21 bases between. Germline values: CDR1 LNHDA, CDR2 SQIVND (reference sequence). CDR3 nucleotide sequence: TGTGCCAGTAGCGATAGTAACCTGGGGCAGCACACAGATACGCAGTATTTT. As protein: CASSDSNLGQHTDTQYF.

V and J are TRBV12-5 and TRBJ1-2, with 9 positions matching TRBD1. V gave up 2 bases and J gave up 7 bases; unmatched junction bases: 17. Germline lookup yields CDR1 LGHNT and CDR2 FRNRAP. This CDR3 region has 18 residues. In DNA form, the CDR3 reads TGTGCTAGTGGTTTGTTTTCCAGTGCGGGACAGGGAGTTCTTGGCTACACCTTC. Translation gives CASGLFSSAGQGVLGYTF.

This sequence joins TRBV2 and TRBJ2-3; a weak D match, TRBD2 (6 bases). Germline V gives CDR1 SNHLY, CDR2 FYNNEI. The CDR3 is 16 amino acids. V was shortened by 6 bases and J by 0 bases, with 16 bases between the two germline ends. The CDR3 region has the DNA TGTGCCAGCAGGGGCGGCGCTAGCGCGAGCACAGATACGCAGTATTTT. It translates to CASRGGASASTDTQYF.

The genes are TRBV6-5 and TRBJ2-3; no firm D call. Trimming pared 0 bases from V and 2 bases from J, leaving 6 bases between. The germline gives CDR1 MNHEY, CDR2 SVGAGI. The CDR3 has 14 residues. The CDR3 reads CASSYSSSTDTQYF. CDR3 bases: TGTGCCAGCAGTTACTCGAGCTCCACAGATACGCAGTATTTT.

The V call is TRBV7-2, the J call TRBJ2-1, with 7 bases identical to TRBD2. There are 15 residues in the CDR3. Losses at the gene ends were 5 bases for V and 10 bases for J; bases not matched to a gene: 14. The germline V gene encodes CDR1 SGHTA and CDR2 FQGNSA. CDR3 sequence reads: CASSPTRSSGGEQFF. Here the CDR3 DNA reads TGTGCCAGCAGCCCCACTAGGTCCTCGGGGGGAGAGCAGTTCTTC.

Regarding this clone: This sample also contains other DNA sequences that code for the same CDR3. The V and J genes are TRBV19 and TRBJ1-5; maybe TRBD1 (5 bases). CDR1 is LNHDA and CDR2 is SQIVND in the germline V gene (reference sequence). V shed 7 bases and J shed 6 bases, with 19 bases lying between them. The CDR3 runs 15 residues. CDR3 sequence (DNA): TGTGCCAGTACCCGGGGCGGGGCGGGGGGTCAGCCCCAGCATTTT. Translated: CASTRGGAGGQPQHF.

The chain combines TRBV4-1 with TRBJ2-7, with 10 bases that match TRBD1. Losses at the gene ends were 3 bases for V and 3 bases for J; bases not matched to a gene: 5. The CDR3 has 15 amino acids. Germline CDR1 MGHRA, CDR2 YSYEKL. In DNA form, the CDR3 reads TGCGCCAGCAGCCAGCCGGGACAGGGGTTCTACGAGCAGTACTTC. Amino acid sequence: CASSQPGQGFYEQYF.

The V and J genes are TRBV6-2 or TRBV6-3 and TRBJ1-4; 9 nucleotides align to TRBD1. Germline V gene sequence: CDR1 MNHEY, CDR2 SVGEGT. This CDR3 comprises 13 residues. Unmatched junction bases numbered 4, after V lost 4 bases and J lost 10 bases. For the CDR3, the DNA is TGTGCCAGCAGTTCCGGGACAGGGACAAAACTGTTTTTT. Amino acids: CASSSGTGTKLFF.

This chain joins TRBV6-5 and TRBJ1-1, with 9 bases that match TRBD1. The trim removed 2 bases at V and 5 bases at J, leaving 6 bases unmatched. The length of the CDR3 is 15 residues. Germline values: CDR1 MNHEY, CDR2 SVGAGI. CDR3 sequence: CASSYRGQGGTEAFF. The CDR3 region has the DNA TGTGCCAGCAGTTACCGGGGACAGGGAGGGACTGAAGCTTTCTTT.

The chain carries TRBV9 and TRBJ2-1, with 9 bases matching TRBD2. Trimming at V came to 0 bases and at J to 3 bases, leaving 4 bases not matched to a gene. The CDR3 has 16 residues. Germline assignment: CDR1 SGDLS and CDR2 YYNGEE. The CDR3 region has the DNA TGTGCCAGCAGCGTAGGTGGAGCGGGAGGCTACAATGAGCAGTTCTTC. This gives the protein CASSVGGAGGYNEQFF.

In its sample, this clone was seen a few times. The chain carries TRBV18 and TRBJ1-2; possibly TRBD1 for D (6 bases). The CDR3 runs 14 residues. CDR1 and CDR2 (germline): KGHSH, LQKENI. Between the trimmed V and J ends, which lost 2 bases and 4 bases, there was a span of 11 bases. CDR3 residues: CASSPRTVFYGYTF. For the CDR3, the DNA is TGTGCCAGCTCACCAAGGACAGTGTTCTATGGCTACACCTTC.

This clone was observed once. The chain couples TRBV7-2 to TRBJ2-7; TRBD2 matches at 9 bases. With 5 bases clipped from V and 2 bases from J, the junction kept 7 bases outside the gene matches. CDR1 and CDR2 (germline): SGHTA, FQGNSA. This CDR3 has 15 residues. CDR3 residues: CASSLTAGGTYEQYF. The CDR3 DNA reads TGTGCCAGCAGCCTCACAGCGGGAGGTACCTACGAGCAGTACTTC.

A few counts support this clone. V usage is TRBV5-1 and J usage is TRBJ2-2; 7 nucleotides line up with TRBD1. The CDR3 runs 15 residues. Germline trimming cut 3 bases from V and 0 bases from J; bases unmatched to any gene: 2. The V gene's germline CDR1 is SGHRS and CDR2 YFSETQ. CDR3 sequence (DNA): TGCGCCAGCAGCTCGACAGGGTCGAACACCGGGGAGCTGTTTTTT. Protein product: CASSSTGSNTGELFF.

This clone was detected a few times. J is TRBJ2-7 and V is TRBV6-5; 7 bases fit TRBD1. Trimming cost V 5 bases and J 0 bases; bases outside gene matches: 4. The CDR3 contains 14 residues. The germline CDR1 and CDR2 sequences are MNHEY and SVGAGI. The CDR3 sequence is CASSPTGLSYEQYF. CDR3 in DNA: TGTGCCAGCAGTCCGACAGGGCTCTCCTACGAGCAGTACTTC.

This clone was detected only a few times. This chain uses TRBV5-1 with TRBJ1-3; a weak D match, TRBD1 (6 bases). The CDR3 extends over 15 amino acids. Germline V gene sequence: CDR1 SGHRS, CDR2 YFSETQ. The V and J ends lost 2 bases and 2 bases respectively, with 11 bases between them. The CDR3 is CASSLQGVTGNTIYF. CDR3 in DNA: TGCGCCAGCAGCTTACAGGGAGTAACTGGAAACACCATATATTTT.